The 30 T cell receptor beta chains below all came from one sample that was sequenced in a study of blood T cell repertoires in COVID-19. The method was immunoSEQ multiplex PCR; TCRdb's version includes in-frame clones alone and lacks a portion of them. Among 350,000 to 400,000 clones listed, 75% to 90% were seen once. Sequenced input: PBMCs or T cells enriched from blood (not recorded which). These receptor sequences come from a young man who had recovered from COVID-19.

The rearrangement joins TRBV3-1 (or the pseudogene TRBV3-2) to TRBJ2-7, with 12 bases that match TRBD2. The CDR3 has 21 residues. With 5 bases clipped from V and 1 base from J, the junction kept 21 bases outside the gene matches. Germline-derived CDR1 and CDR2 are LGHDT and YNNKEL (reference sequence). This CDR3 reads CASSTGYPLAGGPTRSYEQYF. In DNA, the CDR3 is TGTGCCAGCAGCACCGGTTACCCACTAGCGGGAGGTCCGACGAGGTCCTACGAGCAGTACTTC.

The chain is built from TRBV4-1 and TRBJ2-5; 11 bases are shared with TRBD2. The J segment lost 5 bases and the V segment lost 0 bases, leaving 14 bases of the junction unmatched. CDR3 length equals 19 residues. Germline V gives CDR1 MGHRA, CDR2 YSYEKL. CDR3 sequence: CASSQEEVVAGGPGETQYF. The CDR3 region has the DNA TGCGCCAGCAGCCAAGAGGAGGTGGTAGCGGGGGGGCCGGGGGAGACCCAGTACTTC.

The genes are TRBV20-1 and TRBJ2-7; 8 nucleotides match TRBD2. The ends lost 3 bases at V and 2 bases at J; junction bases unmatched: 6. Germline V lookup: CDR1 DFQATT, CDR2 SNEGSKA (reference sequence). There are 14 residues in the CDR3. The CDR3, as DNA: TGCAGTGCTAGTCGCCCGGGGGGGCCCTACGAGCAGTACTTC. Its protein product is CSASRPGGPYEQYF.

The chain couples TRBV6-5 to TRBJ2-5; TRBD2 might be the D (7 bases). The germline V and J ends were trimmed by 4 bases and 3 bases, with 15 bases remaining between them. The CDR3 covers 15 residues. Germline values: CDR1 MNHEY, CDR2 SVGAGI. This CDR3 reads CASSWAGAGEETQYF. Here the CDR3 DNA reads TGTGCCAGCAGTTGGGCAGGGGCGGGGGAAGAGACCCAGTACTTC.

The chain is built from TRBV3-1 (or the pseudogene TRBV3-2) and TRBJ1-2, with 9 bases aligning to TRBD1. CDR1 and CDR2 from the germline V gene are LGHDT and YNNKEL (reference sequence). This CDR3 is 15 amino acids long. J lost 0 bases, V lost 1 base, and 0 bases had no gene match. The CDR3 reads CASSQGTGANYGYTF. The CDR3 coding sequence is TGTGCCAGCAGCCAAGGGACAGGGGCTAACTATGGCTACACCTTC.

The V and J genes are TRBV14 and TRBJ2-6; D is unclear. Germline assignment: CDR1 SGHDN and CDR2 FVKESK. Deletions cut 4 bases from V and 2 bases from J, with 9 bases between. The CDR3 length is 15 residues. The CDR3 reads CASSPVGPGANVLTF. For the CDR3, the DNA is TGTGCCAGCAGCCCCGTTGGGCCTGGGGCCAACGTCCTGACTTTC.

The chain's CDR3 is CASSPQTPGAQHF. CDR3 in DNA: TGTGCCAGTAGTCCCCAGACTCCGGGAGCCCAGCATTTT. The V and J genes are TRBV19 and TRBJ1-5; D gene uncertain. V shed 5 bases and J shed 11 bases, with 16 bases lying between them. The germline CDR1 and CDR2 sequences are LNHDA and SQIVND (reference sequence). CDR3 length: 13 amino acids.

The chain employs TRBV7-9 and TRBJ1-2; D ambiguous. V was cut by 3 bases and J by 0 bases, with 11 bases left in between. Germline lookup yields CDR1 SEHNR and CDR2 FQNEAQ (reference sequence). The CDR3 runs 15 residues. Here the CDR3 DNA reads TGTGCCAGCAGCTTTCAGGAGGCGCCTAACTATGGCTACACCTTC. It specifies CASSFQEAPNYGYTF.

This clone was detected once. The rearrangement joins TRBV7-3 to TRBJ2-5; TRBD1 agrees at 7 bases. In germline, CDR1 is SGHTA, CDR2 FQGTGA. V dropped 1 base and J dropped 2; count of bases not matched to a gene: 4. The CDR3 spans 15 residues. CDR3 sequence: CASSLSGTAQETQYF. The CDR3 bases are TGTGCCAGCAGCTTAAGTGGGACAGCACAAGAGACCCAGTACTTC.

The V call is TRBV3-1 (or the pseudogene TRBV3-2), the J call TRBJ1-2; maybe TRBD1 (6 bases). V was clipped by 4 bases and J by 7 bases, with 16 bases between them. The CDR3 covers 14 residues. Germline CDR1 and CDR2: LGHDT and YNNKEL (reference sequence). Written as DNA, the CDR3 is TGTGCCAGCAGCCCCTCGGACAGCCGCGGTGGCTACACCTTC. Its translation is CASSPSDSRGGYTF.

This chain joins TRBV7-2 and TRBJ2-5; D gene uncertain. Germline-derived CDR1 and CDR2 are SGHTA and FQGNSA. The CDR3 extends over 14 amino acids. The V end lost 2 bases, the J end lost 2 bases, and 9 bases lay between the germline ends. The CDR3 spells CASSLFSGQETQYF. CDR3 nucleotide sequence: TGTGCCAGCAGCTTATTTTCCGGGCAAGAGACCCAGTACTTC.

CDR3 sequence reads: CASSPPGGEQYF. The CDR3 DNA sequence: TGTGCCAGCTCACCACCAGGAGGAGAGCAGTACTTC. The chain employs TRBV18 and TRBJ2-7; a possible D gene is TRBD2 (5 bases). Germline CDR1 KGHSH, CDR2 LQKENI. Trimming removed 0 bases at V and 7 bases at J, with 7 bases between. The CDR3 is 12 residues long.

V usage is TRBV7-2 and J usage is TRBJ2-1, with a tentative D call TRBD2 (7 bases). Looked up from germline, CDR1 is SGHTA and CDR2 is FQGNSA. Trimming removed 5 bases at V and 0 bases at J, with 14 bases between. The CDR3 is 16 amino acids. The CDR3 coding sequence is TGTGCCAGCAGCCCCGGGGGGCTCAGCTCCTACAATGAGCAGTTCTTC. Its translation is CASSPGGLSSYNEQFF.

This chain uses TRBV27 with TRBJ2-7; TRBD1 aligns across 9 bases. V dropped 4 bases and J dropped 4; count of bases not matched to a gene: 17. CDR1 is MNHEY, CDR2 SMNVEV, per germline (reference sequence). This CDR3 region has 18 residues. CDR3 DNA: TGTGCCAGCAGTTACAAACCTCGATCCAGGACAGGGGTGTACGAGCAGTACTTC. Its protein product is CASSYKPRSRTGVYEQYF.

This sequence joins TRBV6-2 or TRBV6-3 and TRBJ1-5, with D maybe TRBD1 (6 bases). This CDR3 contains 20 residues. The germline CDR1 and CDR2 sequences are MNHEY and SVGEGT. V was clipped by 0 bases and J by 2 bases, with 23 bases between them. CDR3 sequence (DNA): TGTGCCAGCAGTTACTCCGGAAATACCCTGAGGACAGATCGCAATCAGCCCCAGCATTTT. It yields the protein CASSYSGNTLRTDRNQPQHF.

The rearrangement joins TRBV7-9 to TRBJ2-4; D is ambiguous. This CDR3 is built from 15 residues. Trimming cost V 4 bases and J 0 bases, with 10 bases left between them. Germline loops: CDR1 SEHNR, CDR2 FQNEAQ (reference sequence). The CDR3 region has the DNA TGTGCCAGCAGCTCTCCCGATAGAGCCAAAAACATTCAGTACTTC. Its translation is CASSSPDRAKNIQYF.

CDR3 coding DNA: TGTGCCAGCAGTCGACAGGTCCCCAATGAGCAGTTCTTC. It encodes CASSRQVPNEQFF. The J gene is TRBJ2-1, the V gene TRBV28; D might be TRBD1 (6 bases). The germline CDR1 and CDR2 sequences are MDHEN and SYDVKM. The germline V and J ends were trimmed by 5 bases and 6 bases, with 11 bases remaining between them. The CDR3 spans 13 residues.

The chain combines TRBV3-1 (or the pseudogene TRBV3-2) with TRBJ2-2; 7 positions match TRBD1. Germline V lookup: CDR1 LGHDT, CDR2 YNNKEL (reference sequence). This CDR3 contains 14 residues. With 3 bases clipped from V and 5 bases from J, the junction kept 3 bases outside the gene matches. The CDR3 sequence: CASSQGQMTGELFF. The CDR3 nucleotides are TGTGCCAGCAGCCAGGGACAGATGACCGGGGAGCTGTTTTTT.

The DNA for the CDR3 is TGCGCCAGCAGCTCCACCCCGACAGGAGACTATGGCTACACCTTC. Protein sequence: CASSSTPTGDYGYTF. V is TRBV4-1 and J is TRBJ1-2; tentative D call: TRBD1 (6 bases). The germline V gene has CDR1 MGHRA and CDR2 YSYEKL. The length of the CDR3 is 15 residues. V was shortened by 5 bases and J by 3 bases, with 16 bases between the two germline ends.

V and J are TRBV18 and TRBJ2-1; tentatively, D is TRBD1 (6 bases). Deletions cut 3 bases from V and 5 bases from J, with 11 bases between. CDR1 is KGHSH, CDR2 LQKENI, per germline. The CDR3 loop spans 14 amino acids. The CDR3 DNA sequence: TGTGCCAGCTCACCTACGGCAGGGGACAATGAGCAGTTCTTC. This gives the protein CASSPTAGDNEQFF.

The rearrangement links TRBV14 to TRBJ1-1; 7 nucleotides line up with TRBD1. The CDR3 contains 14 residues. The germline V gene has CDR1 SGHDN and CDR2 FVKESK. V dropped 3 bases and J dropped 2; count of bases not matched to a gene: 3. Written as DNA, the CDR3 is TGTGCCAGCAGCCAGAGACAGGGAAACACTGAAGCTTTCTTT. Translation: CASSQRQGNTEAFF. The full variable domain, with the rest looked up from reference TRBV14 and TRBJ1-1, is EAGVTQFPSHSVIEKGQTVTLRCDPISGHDNLYWYRRVMGKEIKFLLHFVKESKQDESGMPNNRFLAERTGGTYSTLKVQPAELEDSGVYFCASSQRQGNTEAFFGQGTRLTVV.

This clone turned up a few times. The chain has TRBV28 and TRBJ2-3; D unresolved. The V gene's germline CDR1 is MDHEN and CDR2 SYDVKM. Trimming took 5 bases from V and 7 from J, leaving 10 bases between them. The CDR3 is made up of 12 amino acids. As DNA, the CDR3 is TGTGCCAGCAGTGCTGAGCAAAATACGCAGTATTTT. Amino acids: CASSAEQNTQYF. Variable domain in full (rest from reference TRBV28 and TRBJ2-3): DVKVTQSSRYLVKRTGEKVFLECVQDMDHENMFWYRQDPGLGLRLIYFSYDVKMKEKGDIPEGYSVSREKKERFSLILESASTNQTSMYLCASSAEQNTQYFGPGTRLTVL.

The J gene is TRBJ2-7, the V gene TRBV20-1; D is possibly TRBD1 (6 bases). The CDR3 runs to 10 residues. Germline values: CDR1 DFQATT, CDR2 SNEGSKA (reference sequence). The V gene lost 4 bases and the J gene lost 5 bases, with 6 bases spanning the gap. In DNA, the CDR3 is TGCAGTGCTACAGGGGACGAGCAGTACTTC. It specifies CSATGDEQYF.

This chain joins TRBV5-1 and TRBJ2-7, with TRBD1 matching 9 bases. Germline loops: CDR1 SGHRS, CDR2 YFSETQ. The CDR3 is 14 residues long. V shed 3 bases, J shed 3 bases, and the junction held 4 bases outside the gene matches. The DNA of the CDR3 is TGCGCCAGCAGCTCGCCGGGACAGGGCTACGAGCAGTACTTC. This sequence encodes CASSSPGQGYEQYF.

The chain uses TRBV10-3 and TRBJ1-3; 10 bases align to TRBD1. The V segment lost 0 bases and the J segment 7 bases; nucleotides outside the gene matches: 3. The CDR3 extends over 15 amino acids. Looked up from germline, CDR1 is ENHRY and CDR2 is SYGVKD. The CDR3 DNA reads as TGTGCCATCAGTGAGTCGGGGACAGGGGCGAACACCATATATTTT. Residues: CAISESGTGANTIYF.

The chain carries TRBV6-1 and TRBJ1-5; a possible D gene is TRBD1 (5 bases). This CDR3 contains 16 residues. Germline CDR1 and CDR2: MNHNS and SASEGT. V shed 0 bases and J shed 10 bases, with 19 bases lying between them. The DNA for the CDR3 is TGTGCCAGCAGTGAAGCGCTCACCCAGGGAAGCTTTCCCCAGCATTTT. It specifies CASSEALTQGSFPQHF.

The rearrangement uses TRBV5-1 and TRBJ1-1; 8 bases map to TRBD1. The V segment lost 4 bases and the J segment 4 bases; nucleotides outside the gene matches: 6. CDR3 length equals 14 residues. Germline CDR1 reads SGHRS; CDR2 reads YFSETQ. CDR3 sequence (DNA): TGCGCCAGCAGCCGCGGGACAGGCGGCACTGAAGCTTTCTTT. It is translated as CASSRGTGGTEAFF.

This sequence joins TRBV28 and TRBJ2-7; 8 bases map to TRBD1. CDR1 MDHEN and CDR2 SYDVKM come from the germline V gene. V gave up 6 bases and J gave up 4 bases; unmatched junction bases: 8. The length of the CDR3 is 14 residues. This CDR3 reads CASRTGVGGYEQYF. The CDR3 DNA reads TGTGCCAGCAGGACAGGGGTCGGCGGGTACGAGCAGTACTTC.

The J gene is TRBJ1-4, the V gene TRBV28; 8 bases fit TRBD1. The J segment lost 7 bases and the V segment lost 3 bases, leaving 4 bases of the junction unmatched. Germline values: CDR1 MDHEN, CDR2 SYDVKM. The CDR3 sequence is 14 residues long. CDR3 region: CASSFSGQAEKLFF. CDR3 in DNA: TGTGCCAGCAGTTTCTCGGGACAGGCTGAAAAACTGTTTTTT.

The CDR3 sequence: CASLMGTDTLNYEQYF. DNA for the CDR3: TGTGCCAGTTTAATGGGAACGGACACATTAAACTACGAGCAGTACTTC. The chain combines TRBV6-4 with TRBJ2-7; a weak D match, TRBD1 (5 bases). This CDR3 comprises 16 residues. Trimming took 9 bases from V and 3 from J, leaving 24 bases between them. Germline CDR1 is MRHNA and CDR2 is SNTAGT.